This T cell receptor beta chain is drawn from a study of CD8+ T cells in alopecia areata. Overall study: Treated patients were given 5 to 10 mg oral tofacitinib twice daily.

Following RNA extraction, reverse transcription yielded cDNA that acted as the sequencing template. The method was immunoSEQ multiplex PCR; TCRdb's version includes in-frame clones alone and lacks a portion of them. The sample has roughly 210,000 clones, over 40% seen once. On this clone itself: The same CDR3 is also encoded by other DNA sequences in this sample.

The treatment: oral pan-JAK inhibitor, 5-10 mg twice daily. This CDR3 is 14 amino acids long. The V segment lost 1 base and the J segment 1 base; nucleotides outside the gene matches: 2. Germline V lookup: CDR1 GTSNPN, CDR2 SVGIG (reference sequence). The sequence derives from a human donor with alopecia areata. The V and J genes are TRBV30 and TRBJ2-5; 8 bases are a match to TRBD2. The sample was CD4+ T cells sorted from blood, taken at approximately week 36, from a patient treated with tofacitinib. CDR3 DNA: TGTGCCTGGAGTGCGGGGACTAGCCAAGAGACCCAGTACTTC. Encoded protein: CAWSAGTSQETQYF.